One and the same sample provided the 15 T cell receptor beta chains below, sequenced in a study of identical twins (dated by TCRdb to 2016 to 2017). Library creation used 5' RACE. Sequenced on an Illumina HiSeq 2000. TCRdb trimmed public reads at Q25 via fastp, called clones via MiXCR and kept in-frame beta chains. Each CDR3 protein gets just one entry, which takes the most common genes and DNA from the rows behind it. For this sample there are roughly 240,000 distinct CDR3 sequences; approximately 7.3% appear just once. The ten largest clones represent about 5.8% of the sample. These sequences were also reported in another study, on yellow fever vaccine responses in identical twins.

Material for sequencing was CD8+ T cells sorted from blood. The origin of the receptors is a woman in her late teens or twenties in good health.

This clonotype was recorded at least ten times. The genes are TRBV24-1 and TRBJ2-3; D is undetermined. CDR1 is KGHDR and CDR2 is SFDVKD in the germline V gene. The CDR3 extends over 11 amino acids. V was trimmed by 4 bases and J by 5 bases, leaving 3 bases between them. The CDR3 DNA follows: TGTGCCACCAGTGAGAGAGATACGCAGTATTTT. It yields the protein CATSERDTQYF.

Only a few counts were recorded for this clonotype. The CDR3 DNA reads TGCGCCAGCAGCCAGCAGGGGGATTCACCCCTCCACTTT. Its protein product is CASSQQGDSPLHF. The rearrangement joins TRBV4-1 to TRBJ1-6; 7 nucleotides align to TRBD1. The CDR3 loop spans 13 amino acids. V lost 3 bases and J lost 8; bases outside the gene matches: 1. The V gene's germline CDR1 is MGHRA and CDR2 YSYEKL.

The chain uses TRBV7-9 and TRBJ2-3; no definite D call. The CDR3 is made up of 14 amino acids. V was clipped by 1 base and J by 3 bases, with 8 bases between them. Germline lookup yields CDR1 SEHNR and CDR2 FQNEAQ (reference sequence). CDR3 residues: CASSLGQDTDTQYF. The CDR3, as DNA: TGTGCCAGCAGCTTAGGCCAGGATACAGATACGCAGTATTTT.

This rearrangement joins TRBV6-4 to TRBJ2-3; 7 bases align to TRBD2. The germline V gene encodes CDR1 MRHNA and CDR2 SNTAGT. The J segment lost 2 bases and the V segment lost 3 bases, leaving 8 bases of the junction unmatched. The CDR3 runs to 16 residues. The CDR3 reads CASSERGSGDTDTQYF. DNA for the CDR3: TGTGCCAGCAGTGAAAGGGGCAGCGGGGACACAGATACGCAGTATTTT.

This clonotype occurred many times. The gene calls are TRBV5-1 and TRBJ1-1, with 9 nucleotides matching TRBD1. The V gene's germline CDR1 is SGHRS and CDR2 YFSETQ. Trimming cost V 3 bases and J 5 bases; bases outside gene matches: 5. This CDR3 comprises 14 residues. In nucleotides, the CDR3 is TGCGCCAGCAGCTGGACAGGGGTTAGGACTGAAGCTTTCTTT. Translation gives CASSWTGVRTEAFF.

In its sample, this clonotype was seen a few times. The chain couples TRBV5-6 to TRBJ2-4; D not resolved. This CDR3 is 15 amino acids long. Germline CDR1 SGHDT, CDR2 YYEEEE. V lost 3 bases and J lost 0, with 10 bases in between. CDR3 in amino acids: CASSSLTRAKNIQYF. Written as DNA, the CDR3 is TGTGCCAGCAGCTCGCTGACCCGAGCCAAAAACATTCAGTACTTC.

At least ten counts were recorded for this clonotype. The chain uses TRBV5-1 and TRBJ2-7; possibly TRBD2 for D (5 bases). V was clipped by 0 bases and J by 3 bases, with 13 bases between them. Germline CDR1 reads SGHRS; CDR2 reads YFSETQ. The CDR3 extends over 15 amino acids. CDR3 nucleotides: TGCGCCAGCAGCTTGGTCGGAACTAGTTTCTACGAGCAGTACTTC. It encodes CASSLVGTSFYEQYF. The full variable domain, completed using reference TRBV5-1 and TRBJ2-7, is KAGVTQTPRYLIKTRGQQVTLSCSPISGHRSVSWYQQTPGQGLQFLFEYFSETQRNKGNFPGRFSGRQFSNSRSEMNVSTLELGDSALYLCASSLVGTSFYEQYFGPGTRLTVT.

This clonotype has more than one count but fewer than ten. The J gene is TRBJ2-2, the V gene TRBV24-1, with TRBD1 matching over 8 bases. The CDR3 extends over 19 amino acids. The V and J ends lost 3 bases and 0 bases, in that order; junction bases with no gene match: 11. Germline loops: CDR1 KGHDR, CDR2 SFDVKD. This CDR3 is CATSDPNYTGGTNTGELFF. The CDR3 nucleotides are TGTGCCACCAGTGATCCTAACTATACAGGGGGTACGAACACCGGGGAGCTGTTTTTT.

The CDR3 DNA is TGTGCCAGTCGCGCTGGAGTTGGGCCCCTCCACTTT. Translated, it gives CASRAGVGPLHF. The rearrangement uses TRBV27 and TRBJ1-6; D is undetermined. V lost 9 bases and J 13 bases, leaving 16 bases between the germline ends. This CDR3 is built from 12 residues. Germline V gene data show CDR1 as MNHEY and CDR2 as SMNVEV (reference sequence).

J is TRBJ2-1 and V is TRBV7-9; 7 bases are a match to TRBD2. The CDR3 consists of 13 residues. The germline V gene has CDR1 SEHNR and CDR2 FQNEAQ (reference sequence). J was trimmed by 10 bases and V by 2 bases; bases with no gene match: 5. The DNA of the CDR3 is TGTGCCAGCAGCTTAAACCGGGACTACGAGCAGTTCTTC. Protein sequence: CASSLNRDYEQFF.

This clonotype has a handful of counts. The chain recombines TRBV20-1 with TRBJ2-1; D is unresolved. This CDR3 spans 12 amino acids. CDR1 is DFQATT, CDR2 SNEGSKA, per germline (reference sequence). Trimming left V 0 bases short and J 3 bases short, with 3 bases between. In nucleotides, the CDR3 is TGCAGTGCTAGAGATTACTACAATGAGCAGTTCTTC. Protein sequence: CSARDYYNEQFF.

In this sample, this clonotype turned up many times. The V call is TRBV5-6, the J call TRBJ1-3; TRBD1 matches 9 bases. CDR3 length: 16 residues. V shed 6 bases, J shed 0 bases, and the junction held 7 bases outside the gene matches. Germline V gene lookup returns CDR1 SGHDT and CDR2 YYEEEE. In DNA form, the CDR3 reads TGTGCCAGCACCACAGGGGGCCCCAGCTCTGGAAACACCATATATTTT. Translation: CASTTGGPSSGNTIYF.

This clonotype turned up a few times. DNA of the CDR3: TGCAGCGTTGAGGGACGGGGAAACACCATATATTTT. Translated, it gives CSVEGRGNTIYF. The chain carries TRBV29-1 and TRBJ1-3; tentative D call: TRBD1 (5 bases). V was clipped by 3 bases and J by 4 bases, with 7 bases between them. The CDR3 is 12 residues long. Germline V gene sequence: CDR1 SQVTM, CDR2 ANQGSEA.

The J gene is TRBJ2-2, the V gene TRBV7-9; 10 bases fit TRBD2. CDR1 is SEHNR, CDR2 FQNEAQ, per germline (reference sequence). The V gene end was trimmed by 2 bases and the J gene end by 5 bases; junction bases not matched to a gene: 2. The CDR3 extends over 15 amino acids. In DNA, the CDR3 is TGTGCCAGCAGCTTACTAGCGGGAGTTACCGGGGAGCTGTTTTTT. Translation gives CASSLLAGVTGELFF. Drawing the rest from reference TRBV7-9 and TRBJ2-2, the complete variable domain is DTGVSQNPRHKITKRGQNVTFRCDPISEHNRLYWYRQTLGQGPEFLTYFQNEAQLEKSRLLSDRFSAERPKGSFSTLEIQRTEQGDSAMYLCASSLLAGVTGELFFGEGSRLTVL.

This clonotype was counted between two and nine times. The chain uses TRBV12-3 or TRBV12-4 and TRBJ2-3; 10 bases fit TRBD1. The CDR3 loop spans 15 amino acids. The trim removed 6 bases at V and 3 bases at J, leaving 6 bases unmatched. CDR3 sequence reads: CASRQTGGATDTQYF. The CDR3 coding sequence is TGTGCCAGCAGACAGACAGGGGGCGCGACAGATACGCAGTATTTT.